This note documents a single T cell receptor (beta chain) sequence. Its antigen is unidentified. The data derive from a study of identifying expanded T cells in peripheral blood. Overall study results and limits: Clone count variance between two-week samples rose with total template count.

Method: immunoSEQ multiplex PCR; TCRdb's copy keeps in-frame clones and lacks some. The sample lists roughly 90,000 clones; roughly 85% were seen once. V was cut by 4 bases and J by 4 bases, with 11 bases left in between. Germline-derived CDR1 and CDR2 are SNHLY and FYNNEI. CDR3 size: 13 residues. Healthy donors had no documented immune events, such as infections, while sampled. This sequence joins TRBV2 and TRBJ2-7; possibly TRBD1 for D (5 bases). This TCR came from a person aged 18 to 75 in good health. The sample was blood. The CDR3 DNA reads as TGTGCCAGCAGTGTGGGCAGGGCATACGAGCAGTACTTC. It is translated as CASSVGRAYEQYF. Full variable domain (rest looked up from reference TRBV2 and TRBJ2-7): EPEVTQTPSHQVTQMGQEVILRCVPISNHLYFYWYRQILGQKVEFLVSFYNNEISEKSEIFDDQFSVERPDGSNFTLKIRSTKLEDSAMYFCASSVGRAYEQYFGPGTRLTVT.